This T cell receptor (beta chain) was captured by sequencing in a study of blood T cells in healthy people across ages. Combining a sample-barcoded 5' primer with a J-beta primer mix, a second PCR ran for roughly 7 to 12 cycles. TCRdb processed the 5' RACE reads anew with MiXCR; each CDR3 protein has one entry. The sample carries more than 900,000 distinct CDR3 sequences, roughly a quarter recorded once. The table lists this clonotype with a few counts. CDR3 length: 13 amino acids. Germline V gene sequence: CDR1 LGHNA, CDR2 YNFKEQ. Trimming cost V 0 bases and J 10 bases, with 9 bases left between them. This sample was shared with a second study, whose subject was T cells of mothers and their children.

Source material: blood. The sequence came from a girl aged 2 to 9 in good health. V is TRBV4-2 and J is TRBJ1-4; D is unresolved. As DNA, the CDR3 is TGTGCCAGCAGCCAAGATGAGGGAATAAAACTGTTTTTT. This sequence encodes CASSQDEGIKLFF.